These 30 T cell receptor beta chains were all obtained from the same sample, sequenced in a study of T cells in narcolepsy (dated 2018 in TCRdb). The library was produced with the immunoSEQ multiplex PCR assay. The immuneACCESS repertoire file appears here via TCRdb, limited to in-frame rearrangements. These files lack a portion of the clones; in checked studies, under half of the deficit traces to unresolved V genes, and the cause of the others is not known. In all, the sample holds roughly 11,000 clones, and 94% of those were seen once. In total, the top ten clones hold about 1.1% of the sample. Sequences were obtained from CD45RA- memory CD4+ T cells from PBMCs. The cell subset or site tag for this specimen amounts to: memory T cells sorted ex vivo from peripheral blood. These receptors were obtained from a human donor with narcolepsy.

This clone has a single count. The rearrangement links TRBV18 to TRBJ1-4, with D uncertain. Between the trimmed V and J ends, which lost 2 bases and 4 bases, there was a span of 5 bases. Germline V lookup: CDR1 KGHSH, CDR2 LQKENI. This CDR3 spans 13 amino acids. The CDR3 is CASSPEINEKLFF. The CDR3 nucleotides read TGTGCCAGCTCACCAGAAATTAATGAAAAACTGTTTTTT.

The gene calls are TRBV2 and TRBJ2-3; 8 nucleotides match TRBD2. CDR1 is SNHLY and CDR2 is FYNNEI in the germline V gene. The length of the CDR3 is 15 residues. V was clipped by 7 bases and J by 1 base; unmatched bases: 7. The DNA for the CDR3 is TGTGCCAGCACAATTGACGGGAGGGGCACAGATACGCAGTATTTT. This sequence encodes CASTIDGRGTDTQYF.

The rearrangement uses TRBV2 and TRBJ1-5; D might be TRBD1 (5 bases). Trimming shortened V by 2 bases and J by 6 bases, and 23 bases separated the two germline ends. CDR3 length: 18 amino acids. CDR1 and CDR2 from the germline V gene are SNHLY and FYNNEI. The CDR3 reads CASSERGDRGRLVQPQHF. As DNA, the CDR3 is TGTGCCAGCAGTGAAAGGGGCGACAGAGGGAGGTTGGTTCAGCCCCAGCATTTT.

This clone was seen once. CDR3 DNA: TGTGCCAGTAGTACGGGACCGAAGGAGACCCAGTACTTC. The encoded protein is CASSTGPKETQYF. This chain links TRBV19 with TRBJ2-5; D assignment may be TRBD1 or TRBD2 (5 bases each). Trimming pared 4 bases from V and 5 bases from J, leaving 11 bases between. Germline lookup yields CDR1 LNHDA and CDR2 SQIVND (reference sequence). The CDR3 is made up of 13 amino acids. The whole variable domain, remainder taken from reference TRBV19 and TRBJ2-5, is DGGITQSPKYLFRKEGQNVTLSCEQNLNHDAMYWYRQDPGQGLRLIYYSQIVNDFQKGDIAEGYSVSREKKESFPLTVTSAQKNPTAFYLCASSTGPKETQYFGPGTRLLVL.

This CDR3 is CSVGDRGSGNTIYF. For the CDR3, the DNA is TGCAGCGTTGGGGACAGAGGCTCTGGAAACACCATATATTTT. The V and J genes are TRBV29-1 and TRBJ1-3; 7 bases match TRBD1. Trimming took 4 bases from V and 0 from J; bases not matched to a gene: 3. Germline assignment: CDR1 SQVTM and CDR2 ANQGSEA. This CDR3 contains 14 residues.

Only one count was recorded for this clone. V usage is TRBV21-1 and J usage is TRBJ1-5. TRBV21-1 is assigned pseudogene status. The CDR3 runs 17 residues. The CDR3 nucleotides are TGTGCCAGCAGCGCCAGGACCAGTTTGGCGGTGTGTCAGCCCCAGCATTTT. Protein: CASSARTSLAVCQPQHF.

The chain has TRBV19 and TRBJ1-4; 8 bases align to TRBD1. Losses at the gene ends were 10 bases for V and 6 bases for J; bases not matched to a gene: 10. The CDR3 has 14 amino acids. Germline V gene sequence: CDR1 LNHDA, CDR2 SQIVND (reference sequence). CDR3 bases: TGTGCCACCAAAGGGGGACAGGATTATGAAAAACTGTTTTTT. It translates to CATKGGQDYEKLFF.

The rearrangement joins TRBV20-1 to TRBJ1-1; TRBD1 might be the D (6 bases). This CDR3 spans 11 amino acids. The V end lost 5 bases, the J end lost 4 bases, and 8 bases lay between the germline ends. The germline CDR1 and CDR2 sequences are DFQATT and SNEGSKA (reference sequence). The CDR3 sequence: CSAQGGTEAFF. Written as DNA, the CDR3 is TGCAGTGCTCAAGGGGGCACTGAAGCTTTCTTT.

This chain uses TRBV9 with TRBJ2-2; TRBD1 matches at 10 bases. V shed 2 bases and J 4 bases; nucleotides not matched to a gene: 2. Germline V gives CDR1 SGDLS, CDR2 YYNGEE. The CDR3 is made up of 15 amino acids. The CDR3 loop is CASSVGQGGTGELFF. The CDR3 nucleotides are TGTGCCAGCAGCGTCGGACAGGGGGGCACCGGGGAGCTGTTTTTT.

V and J are TRBV16 and TRBJ1-4; D possibly corresponds to TRBD1 (5 bases). The CDR3 totals 14 residues. The V gene's germline CDR1 is KGHSY and CDR2 FQNENV. The V end was cut by 4 bases, the J end by 7 bases, with 13 bases between. CDR3 coding DNA: TGTGCCAGCAGCCGTTATGGGGCAGGTGAAAAACTGTTTTTT. Protein: CASSRYGAGEKLFF.

The CDR3 reads CASSVDRGDTEAFF. CDR3 coding DNA: TGTGCCAGCAGTGTCGACAGGGGGGACACTGAAGCTTTCTTT. The rearrangement links TRBV6-4 to TRBJ1-1, with 9 bases fitting TRBD1. Germline V gene sequence: CDR1 MRHNA, CDR2 SNTAGT. The CDR3 is 14 residues long. V was pared by 4 bases and J by 3 bases, with 3 bases of the junction left unmatched.

The chain is built from TRBV5-1 and TRBJ2-1; 13 nucleotides line up with TRBD2. V lost 4 bases, J lost 6 bases, and 7 bases stayed unmatched. The germline V gene has CDR1 SGHRS and CDR2 YFSETQ. The CDR3 totals 16 residues. The CDR3 DNA is TGCGCCAGCAGCGAAGGGGGGACTAGCGGGATCAATGAGCAGTTCTTC. It is translated as CASSEGGTSGINEQFF.

This sequence joins TRBV5-1 and TRBJ2-5; D is undetermined. The CDR3 covers 13 residues. CDR1 and CDR2 (germline): SGHRS, YFSETQ. The ends were cut back, 2 bases at V and 4 bases at J, with 9 bases in the middle. CDR3 in amino acids: CASSLPGGETQYF. The CDR3 region has the DNA TGCGCCAGCAGCTTACCAGGCGGAGAGACCCAGTACTTC.

This clone came up once. The CDR3 loop reads CASSTLASILVGSYEQYF. Here the CDR3 DNA reads TGTGCCAGCAGCACCCTAGCGTCCATTCTAGTGGGCTCCTACGAGCAGTACTTC. This rearrangement joins TRBV7-8 to TRBJ2-7, with D maybe TRBD2 (6 bases). There are 18 residues in the CDR3. Germline CDR1 and CDR2: SGHVS and FQNEAQ. V dropped 5 bases and J dropped 0 bases, with 23 bases sitting between them.

The chain couples TRBV6-1 to TRBJ2-3; 8 bases line up with TRBD2. This CDR3 is built from 14 residues. CDR1 is MNHNS, CDR2 SASEGT, per germline. V shed 9 bases and J 8 bases; nucleotides not matched to a gene: 13. CDR3 amino acids: CASLKMGLVGTQYF. DNA of the CDR3: TGTGCCAGTCTTAAAATGGGACTAGTTGGTACGCAGTATTTT.

The chain joins TRBV6-1 to TRBJ2-3; TRBD2 might be the D (6 bases). CDR1 and CDR2 (germline): MNHNS, SASEGT. The CDR3 length is 14 residues. Trimming pared 5 bases from V and 4 bases from J, leaving 13 bases between. The CDR3 loop is CASSPGTGADTQYF. The CDR3 region has the DNA TGTGCCAGCAGTCCCGGGACTGGCGCAGATACGCAGTATTTT.

The chain employs TRBV5-5 and TRBJ1-1; TRBD1 is a possible D gene (6 bases). The ends were cut back, 4 bases at V and 7 bases at J, with 14 bases in the middle. Germline CDR1 SGHKS, CDR2 YYEKEE (reference sequence). The CDR3 runs to 13 residues. The CDR3: CASSGTLQGEAFF. CDR3 sequence (DNA): TGTGCCAGCAGCGGAACCTTACAGGGTGAAGCTTTCTTT.

V and J are TRBV7-8 and TRBJ1-6, with no clear D. Trimming took 7 bases from V and 0 from J, leaving 13 bases between them. Germline CDR1 SGHVS, CDR2 FQNEAQ. The CDR3 runs to 16 residues. This CDR3 reads CASTAGRSSYNSPLHF. The CDR3 DNA is TGTGCCAGCACCGCTGGAAGAAGCTCCTATAATTCACCCCTCCACTTT.

This chain uses TRBV9 with TRBJ2-4; D is perhaps TRBD1 or TRBD2 (5 bases each). The CDR3 extends over 13 amino acids. The V gene lost 3 bases and the J gene lost 7 bases, with 11 bases spanning the gap. Germline V gene lookup returns CDR1 SGDLS and CDR2 YYNGEE. The CDR3 here is CASSEGWGNIQYF. CDR3 sequence (DNA): TGTGCCAGCAGCGAGGGATGGGGGAACATTCAGTACTTC.

The chain has TRBV5-1 and TRBJ2-3; D assignment may be TRBD1 or TRBD2 (5 bases each). The CDR3 contains 14 residues. In germline, CDR1 is SGHRS, CDR2 YFSETQ. Trimming took off 4 bases at V and 4 bases at J, with 13 bases between the two ends. In nucleotides, the CDR3 is TGCGCCAGCAGCCAAGACTGGGACCCAGATACGCAGTATTTT. Translation gives CASSQDWDPDTQYF.

DNA of the CDR3: TGTGCCTCGGCGACCACAGGGGTCGCCTACAATGAGCAGTTCTTC. It encodes CASATTGVAYNEQFF. This chain links TRBV30 with TRBJ2-1, with 7 positions matching TRBD1. Germline loops: CDR1 GTSNPN, CDR2 SVGIG (reference sequence). V gave up 7 bases and J gave up 2 bases; unmatched junction bases: 11. The CDR3 spans 15 residues.

This chain links TRBV7-2 with TRBJ1-5; D not resolved. The CDR3 totals 15 residues. The V end lost 1 base, the J end lost 1 base, and 8 bases lay between the germline ends. The germline V gene has CDR1 SGHTA and CDR2 FQGNSA. The CDR3: CASSLVGNSNQPQHF. The CDR3 coding sequence is TGTGCCAGCAGCTTAGTGGGGAACAGCAATCAGCCCCAGCATTTT.

In DNA, the CDR3 is TGCGCCAGCAGCTTGAGGGGACAATACCAAGAGACCCAGTACTTC. Translating gives CASSLRGQYQETQYF. The V and J genes are TRBV5-1 and TRBJ2-5, with TRBD1 as a possible D gene (6 bases). Germline lookup yields CDR1 SGHRS and CDR2 YFSETQ. The CDR3 contains 15 residues. The germline V and J ends were trimmed by 1 base and 0 bases, with 10 bases remaining between them.

This chain uses TRBV19 with TRBJ2-1; 14 nucleotides agree with TRBD2. This CDR3 contains 15 residues. Trimming removed 4 bases from V and 6 bases from J; junction bases left unmatched: 2. Germline V gives CDR1 LNHDA, CDR2 SQIVND (reference sequence). The CDR3 nucleotides read TGTGCCAGTAGTACGGGACTAGCGGGGGTCAATGAGCAGTTCTTC. This gives the protein CASSTGLAGVNEQFF. The full variable domain, its missing parts supplied by reference TRBV19 and TRBJ2-1, is DGGITQSPKYLFRKEGQNVTLSCEQNLNHDAMYWYRQDPGQGLRLIYYSQIVNDFQKGDIAEGYSVSREKKESFPLTVTSAQKNPTAFYLCASSTGLAGVNEQFFGPGTRLTVL.

The chain uses TRBV11-3 and TRBJ2-7; D possibly corresponds to TRBD1 (6 bases). Trimming took 4 bases from V and 4 from J, leaving 11 bases between them. The CDR3 sequence is 13 residues long. CDR1 is SGHNT and CDR2 is YENEEA in the germline V gene. In nucleotides, the CDR3 is TGTGCCAGCAGCTCCGGGACATTTTACGAGCAGTACTTC. It encodes CASSSGTFYEQYF.

This rearrangement joins TRBV7-9 to TRBJ1-4; no clear D. Germline CDR1 SEHNR, CDR2 FQNEAQ (reference sequence). CDR3 length: 14 residues. V was pared by 2 bases and J by 0 bases, with 4 bases between. This CDR3 is CASSLYATNEKLFF. The CDR3 coding sequence is TGTGCCAGCAGCTTATACGCAACTAATGAAAAACTGTTTTTT.

The chain combines TRBV19 with TRBJ1-4; maybe TRBD1 (5 bases). The CDR3 loop spans 14 amino acids. Looked up from germline, CDR1 is LNHDA and CDR2 is SQIVND (reference sequence). Trimming cost V 11 bases and J 8 bases, with 21 bases left between them. Here the CDR3 reads CASKGGRAYEKLFF. The CDR3 nucleotides read TGTGCCTCTAAGGGAGGCAGGGCGTACGAAAAACTGTTTTTT.

The chain has TRBV4-1 and TRBJ2-3, with 8 bases that match TRBD2. Looked up from germline, CDR1 is MGHRA and CDR2 is YSYEKL. V was clipped by 2 bases and J by 0 bases; unmatched bases: 4. This CDR3 is 16 amino acids long. The CDR3, as DNA: TGCGCCAGCAGCCAATTTAGCGGGACTAGCACAGATACGCAGTATTTT. Amino acids: CASSQFSGTSTDTQYF.

The CDR3 DNA sequence: TGTGCCAGCAGCCTGGGAGATCAGCCCCAGCATTTT. The encoded protein is CASSLGDQPQHF. The chain couples TRBV11-3 to TRBJ1-5, with D unresolved. The CDR3 loop spans 12 amino acids. Germline assignment: CDR1 SGHNT and CDR2 YENEEA. V gave up 5 bases and J gave up 5 bases, with 7 bases separating them.

This CDR3 is CASSQYGQGAAPNYEQYF. The DNA of the CDR3 is TGTGCCAGCAGTCAATACGGACAGGGGGCTGCCCCTAACTACGAGCAGTACTTC. The chain couples TRBV27 to TRBJ2-7; 11 bases are a match to TRBD1. This CDR3 comprises 18 residues. V was clipped by 5 bases and J by 3 bases; unmatched bases: 15. Germline V gene sequence: CDR1 MNHEY, CDR2 SMNVEV (reference sequence).